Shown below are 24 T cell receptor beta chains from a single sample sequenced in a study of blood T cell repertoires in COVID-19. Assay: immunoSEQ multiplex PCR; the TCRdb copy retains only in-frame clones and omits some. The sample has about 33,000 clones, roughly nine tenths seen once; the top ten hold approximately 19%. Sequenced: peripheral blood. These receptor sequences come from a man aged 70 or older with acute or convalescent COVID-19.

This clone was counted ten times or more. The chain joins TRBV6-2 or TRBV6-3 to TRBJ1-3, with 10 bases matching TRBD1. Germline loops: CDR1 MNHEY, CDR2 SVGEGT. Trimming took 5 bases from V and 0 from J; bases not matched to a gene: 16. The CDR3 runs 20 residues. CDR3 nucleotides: TGTGCCAGCAGTCCATCATGGGGACAGGGGAGTCAACACTCTGGAAACACCATATATTTT. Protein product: CASSPSWGQGSQHSGNTIYF.

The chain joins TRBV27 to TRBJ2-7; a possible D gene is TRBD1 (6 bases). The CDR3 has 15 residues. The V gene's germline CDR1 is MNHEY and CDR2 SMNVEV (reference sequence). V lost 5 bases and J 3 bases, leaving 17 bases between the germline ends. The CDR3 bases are TGTGCCAGCAGTACCGGACAGCTTGGGAGCTACGAGCAGTACTTC. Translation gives CASSTGQLGSYEQYF.

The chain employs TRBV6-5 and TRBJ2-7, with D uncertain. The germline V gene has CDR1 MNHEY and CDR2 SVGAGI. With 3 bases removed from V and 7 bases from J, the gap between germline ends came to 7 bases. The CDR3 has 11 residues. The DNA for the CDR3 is TGTGCCAGCAGTTATGCGAGGGAGCAGTACTTC. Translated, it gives CASSYAREQYF.

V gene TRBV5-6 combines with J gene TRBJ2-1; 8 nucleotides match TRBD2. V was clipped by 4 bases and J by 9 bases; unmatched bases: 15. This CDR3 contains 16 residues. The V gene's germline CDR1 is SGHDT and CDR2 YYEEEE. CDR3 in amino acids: CASSPGFKRETTEQFF. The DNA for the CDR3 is TGTGCCAGCAGCCCGGGGTTTAAGCGGGAGACGACTGAGCAGTTCTTC.

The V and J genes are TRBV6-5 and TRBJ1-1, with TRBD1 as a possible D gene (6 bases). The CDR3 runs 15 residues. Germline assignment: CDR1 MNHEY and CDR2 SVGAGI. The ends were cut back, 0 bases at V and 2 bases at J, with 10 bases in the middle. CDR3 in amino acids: CASSYSTTGNTEAFF. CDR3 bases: TGTGCCAGCAGTTACTCGACGACAGGAAACACTGAAGCTTTCTTT.

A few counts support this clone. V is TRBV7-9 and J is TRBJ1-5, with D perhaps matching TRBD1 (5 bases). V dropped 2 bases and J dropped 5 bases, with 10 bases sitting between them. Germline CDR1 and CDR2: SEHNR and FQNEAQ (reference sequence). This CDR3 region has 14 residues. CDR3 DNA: TGTGCCAGCAGCTTATTGGGGCCCTATCAGCCCCAGCATTTT. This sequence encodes CASSLLGPYQPQHF.

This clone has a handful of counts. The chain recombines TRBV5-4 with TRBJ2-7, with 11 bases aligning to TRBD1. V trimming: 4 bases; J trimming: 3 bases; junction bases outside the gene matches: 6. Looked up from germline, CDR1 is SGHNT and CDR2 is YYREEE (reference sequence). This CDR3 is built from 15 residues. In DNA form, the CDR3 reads TGTGCCAGCAGCGGGGGCGGGACAGGGGGCTACGAGCAGTACTTC. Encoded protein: CASSGGGTGGYEQYF.

CDR3 DNA: TGCGCCAGCAGTACAGGGGGTGAATCCGGGGAGCTGTTTTTT. Its protein is CASSTGGESGELFF. The genes are TRBV5-1 and TRBJ2-2; TRBD1 matches at 8 bases. The trim removed 5 bases at V and 6 bases at J, leaving 6 bases unmatched. The germline gives CDR1 SGHRS, CDR2 YFSETQ. The CDR3 runs to 14 residues. Supplemented by reference TRBV5-1 and TRBJ2-2, the full variable domain reads KAGVTQTPRYLIKTRGQQVTLSCSPISGHRSVSWYQQTPGQGLQFLFEYFSETQRNKGNFPGRFSGRQFSNSRSEMNVSTLELGDSALYLCASSTGGESGELFFGEGSRLTVL.

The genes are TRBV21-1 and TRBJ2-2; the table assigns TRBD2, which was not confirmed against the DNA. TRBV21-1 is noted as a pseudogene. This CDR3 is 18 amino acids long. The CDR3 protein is CASSKEGVSGSYPRELFF. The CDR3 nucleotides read TGTGCCAGCAGCAAAGAGGGTGTTAGCGGGAGTTATCCGAGGGAGCTGTTTTTT.

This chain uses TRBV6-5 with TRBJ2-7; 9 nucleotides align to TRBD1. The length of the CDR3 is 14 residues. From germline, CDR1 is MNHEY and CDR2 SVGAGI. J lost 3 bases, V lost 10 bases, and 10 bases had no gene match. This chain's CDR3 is CATVSGTGNYEQYF. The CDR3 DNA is TGTGCCACCGTTTCCGGGACAGGGAACTACGAGCAGTACTTC.

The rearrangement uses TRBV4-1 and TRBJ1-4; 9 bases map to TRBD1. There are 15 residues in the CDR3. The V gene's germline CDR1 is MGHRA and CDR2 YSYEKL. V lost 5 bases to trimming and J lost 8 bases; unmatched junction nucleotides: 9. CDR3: CASSDPGTGREKLFF. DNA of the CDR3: TGCGCCAGCAGCGATCCCGGGACAGGGAGGGAAAAACTGTTTTTT.

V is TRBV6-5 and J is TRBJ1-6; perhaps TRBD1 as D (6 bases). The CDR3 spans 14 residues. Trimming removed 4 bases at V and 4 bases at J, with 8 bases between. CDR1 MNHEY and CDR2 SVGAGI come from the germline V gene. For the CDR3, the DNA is TGTGCCAGCAGTTCCGGACAGTATAATTCACCCCTCCACTTT. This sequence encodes CASSSGQYNSPLHF.

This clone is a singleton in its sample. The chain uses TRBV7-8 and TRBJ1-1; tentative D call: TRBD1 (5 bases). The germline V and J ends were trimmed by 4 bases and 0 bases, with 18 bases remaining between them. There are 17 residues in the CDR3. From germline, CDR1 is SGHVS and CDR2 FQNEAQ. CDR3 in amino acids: CASSSGDSVRMNTEAFF. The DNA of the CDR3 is TGTGCCAGCAGCTCCGGAGACAGCGTCAGAATGAACACTGAAGCTTTCTTT.

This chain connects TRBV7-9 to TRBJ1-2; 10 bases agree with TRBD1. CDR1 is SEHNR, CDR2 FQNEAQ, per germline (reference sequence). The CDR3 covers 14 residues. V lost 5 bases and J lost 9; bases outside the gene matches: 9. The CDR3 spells CASSLDRGLKSYTF. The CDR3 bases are TGTGCCAGCAGCCTCGACAGGGGGCTTAAGAGCTACACCTTC.

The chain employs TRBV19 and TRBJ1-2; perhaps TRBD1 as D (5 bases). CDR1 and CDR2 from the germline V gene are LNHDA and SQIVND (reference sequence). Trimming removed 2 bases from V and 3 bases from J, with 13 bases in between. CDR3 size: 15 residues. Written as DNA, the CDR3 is TGTGCCAGTAGTATAAAGGGGTTTACAGACTATGGCTACACCTTC. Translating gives CASSIKGFTDYGYTF.

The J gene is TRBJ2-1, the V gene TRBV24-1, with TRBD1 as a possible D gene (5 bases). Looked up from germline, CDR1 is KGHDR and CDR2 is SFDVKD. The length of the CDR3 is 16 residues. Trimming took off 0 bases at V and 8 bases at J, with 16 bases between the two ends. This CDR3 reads CATSDLPLGDKDEQFF. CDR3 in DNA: TGTGCCACCAGTGATTTGCCCCTAGGGGATAAGGATGAGCAGTTCTTC.

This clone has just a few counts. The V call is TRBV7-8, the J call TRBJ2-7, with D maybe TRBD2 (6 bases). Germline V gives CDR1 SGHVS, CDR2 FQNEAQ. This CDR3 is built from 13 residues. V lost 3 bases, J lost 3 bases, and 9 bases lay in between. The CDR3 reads CASSFTGGYEQYF. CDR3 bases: TGTGCCAGCAGCTTTACCGGGGGCTACGAGCAGTACTTC. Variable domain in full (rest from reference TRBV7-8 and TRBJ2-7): GAGVSQSPRYKVAKRGQDVALRCDPISGHVSLFWYQQALGQGPEFLTYFQNEAQLDKSGLPSDRFFAERPEGSVSTLKIQRTQQEDSAVYLCASSFTGGYEQYFGPGTRLTVT.

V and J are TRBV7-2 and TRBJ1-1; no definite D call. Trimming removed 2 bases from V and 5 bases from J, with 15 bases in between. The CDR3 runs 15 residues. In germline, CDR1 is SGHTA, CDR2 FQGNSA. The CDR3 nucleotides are TGTGCCAGCAGCTTATCCGGCGGAGCTCTGACTGAAGCTTTCTTT. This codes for CASSLSGGALTEAFF.

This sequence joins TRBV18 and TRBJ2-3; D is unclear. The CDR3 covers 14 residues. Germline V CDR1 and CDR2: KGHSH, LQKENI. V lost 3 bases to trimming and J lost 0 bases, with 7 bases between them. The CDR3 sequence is CASSPLPSTDTQYF. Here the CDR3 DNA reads TGTGCCAGCTCACCCCTTCCTAGCACAGATACGCAGTATTTT.

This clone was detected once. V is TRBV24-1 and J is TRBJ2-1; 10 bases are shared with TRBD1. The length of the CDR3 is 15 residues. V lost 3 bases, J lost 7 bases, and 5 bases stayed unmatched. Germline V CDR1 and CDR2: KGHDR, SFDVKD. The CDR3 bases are TGTGCCACCAGTGATCCCGGACAGGGGGGGAATGAGCAGTTCTTC. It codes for CATSDPGQGGNEQFF.

The CDR3 loop is CASSWTGDQETQYF. Written as DNA, the CDR3 is TGTGCCAGCAGTTGGACAGGGGATCAAGAGACCCAGTACTTC. The chain couples TRBV27 to TRBJ2-5; TRBD1 matches at 9 bases. J gave up 2 bases and V 4 bases, and 2 bases lay outside the gene matches. The CDR3 runs 14 residues. Germline CDR1 is MNHEY and CDR2 is SMNVEV (reference sequence).

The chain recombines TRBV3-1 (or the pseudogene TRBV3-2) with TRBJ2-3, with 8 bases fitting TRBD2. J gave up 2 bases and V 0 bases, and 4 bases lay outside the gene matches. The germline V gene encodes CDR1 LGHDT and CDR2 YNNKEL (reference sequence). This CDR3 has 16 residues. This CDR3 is CASSQELAGDTDTQYF. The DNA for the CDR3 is TGTGCCAGCAGCCAAGAGCTAGCGGGCGACACAGATACGCAGTATTTT.

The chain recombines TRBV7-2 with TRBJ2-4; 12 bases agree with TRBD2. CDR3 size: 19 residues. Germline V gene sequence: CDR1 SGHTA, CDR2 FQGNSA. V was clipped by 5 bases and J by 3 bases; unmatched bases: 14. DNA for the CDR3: TGTGCCAGCAGCGCCGCAATAACGGGACTAGCGGGCCTCAAAAACATTCAGTACTTC. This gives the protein CASSAAITGLAGLKNIQYF.

This chain's CDR3 is CASHRQGEKLFF. CDR3 nucleotides: TGTGCCAGCCACCGACAGGGTGAAAAACTGTTTTTT. This chain connects TRBV19 to TRBJ1-4; 7 nucleotides line up with TRBD1. V lost 9 bases, J lost 7 bases, and 5 bases stayed unmatched. Per germline, CDR1 LNHDA and CDR2 SQIVND (reference sequence). The CDR3 loop spans 12 amino acids.